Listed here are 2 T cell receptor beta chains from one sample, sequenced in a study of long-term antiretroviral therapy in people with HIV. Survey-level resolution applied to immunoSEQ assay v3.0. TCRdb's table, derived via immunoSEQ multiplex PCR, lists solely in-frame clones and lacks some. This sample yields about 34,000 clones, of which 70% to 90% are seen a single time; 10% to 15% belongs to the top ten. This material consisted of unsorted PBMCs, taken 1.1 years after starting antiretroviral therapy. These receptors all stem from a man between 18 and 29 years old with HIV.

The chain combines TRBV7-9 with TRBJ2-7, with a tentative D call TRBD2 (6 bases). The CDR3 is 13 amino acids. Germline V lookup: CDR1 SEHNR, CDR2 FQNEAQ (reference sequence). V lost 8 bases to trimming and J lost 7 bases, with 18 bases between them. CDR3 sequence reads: CASRDFSGWEQYF. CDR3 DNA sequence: TGTGCCAGCCGGGACTTCTCAGGATGGGAGCAGTACTTC.

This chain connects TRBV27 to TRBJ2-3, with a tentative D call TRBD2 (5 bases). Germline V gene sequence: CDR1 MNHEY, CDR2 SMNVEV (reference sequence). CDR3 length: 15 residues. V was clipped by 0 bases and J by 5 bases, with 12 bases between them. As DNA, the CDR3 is TGTGCCAGCAGTTTATCCTACGACCGGGAAGATACGCAGTATTTT. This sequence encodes CASSLSYDREDTQYF.